In its sample, the clone carrying this T cell receptor beta chain was seen once. Its matching antigen is unknown. Trimming removed 1 base at V and 10 bases at J, with 13 bases between. Germline V gene lookup returns CDR1 SNHLY and CDR2 FYNNEI. The CDR3 spans 13 residues. The assay was immunoSEQ multiplex PCR, and TCRdb's table has in-frame clones only and misses some. This repertoire shows approximately 1,000,000 clones, around 77% found once; its top ten account for roughly 0.83%. This entry comes from a study of shared clonotypes between healthy human individuals. Study-wide findings and caveats: Clonotypes shared by all four sorted-subset donors had higher generation probabilities than non-shared clonotypes.

The source of this sequence is a man aged 18-30 years in good health. Some clones in this sample may be carry-over from other donors' samples. The specimen sequenced was memory CD4+ T cells from PBMCs. Specified subset: CD45RA-negative fraction. The chain employs TRBV2 and TRBJ1-1, with D hard to call. The CDR3 bases are TGTGCCAGCAGTGAAGAAGTGGCTGCGCTAGCTTTCTTT. Its translation is CASSEEVAALAFF.